Listed here is a single TCR beta chain. This clone has just one count. The specificity of this receptor is unknown. The record has no base qualities; no much larger clone is one base away. The data are from a study of blood T cell repertoires in COVID-19 (dated by TCRdb to about 2020). With respect to the entire study: The collaborator samples originated in the United States, Italy and Spain and spanned the acute and convalescent phases of COVID-19. Where available, HLA class I and class II types were obtained from metadata supplied by the sample provider rather than from assay-based typing. Sample metadata almost always included a de-identified subject ID, COVID-19 status, age in years and sex. The prospective study material was composed of cDNA or gDNA derived from T cells, B-cell-depleted T cells, or PBMCs. Deeply sampled blood TCRbeta repertoires from subjects exposed to, actively infected with, or recovered from COVID-19 were included in the dataset. The repertoires were released in a freely available public database intended as a resource for research on the immune response to SARS-CoV-2. The samples were drawn from the first 160 participants of the ongoing ImmuneRACE study and from 1,254 subjects provided by 6 global collaborators. Overall study outcomes, separate from this receptor: The quantity of clinical and demographic metadata differed by source and by participant and was supplied without curation.

Each collaborating institution followed its own protocols to collect whole blood in K2EDTA tubes. For TCRbeta analysis, collaborators shipped samples in one of three forms: frozen whole blood, isolated PBMCs, or DNA extracted from either of those sample types. TCRbeta CDR3 regions were amplified from genomic DNA using the immunoSEQ Assay, a bias-controlled multiplex PCR. The paper's data handling went like this. Nucleated cell counts per sample were estimated from amplification of reference gene primers within the assay. Sequence reads were collapsed and filtered to measure the absolute abundance of every unique TCRbeta CDR3 rearrangement. For each sample, productive Simpson clonality was calculated as the square root of Simpson's diversity index over productive rearrangements. The source is immuneACCESS, and TCRdb retained only in-frame sequences with V and J called. Part of the clones is not carried over; for the studies checked, unresolved V genes explain less than half of this, and the remainder is unexplained. The V and J calls and the clone size are those of that table, but D and trimming were determined from the DNA. This sample is represented by around 130,000 clones; around 85% of them were singletons. The ten largest clonotypes hold about 18% of the sample.

Material for sequencing was peripheral blood. This TCR came from a woman of 80 years or more with acute or convalescent COVID-19.

In nucleotide form, the sequence is TGTGCCAGCAGCGTCGACAGGGTCGACGGCTACACCTTC. It codes for CASSVDRVDGYTF. The sequence is built from TRBV9 and TRBJ1-2; TRBD1 fits 7 bases in the junction. Spanning cysteine to phenylalanine, the CDR3 consists of 13 amino acids. Only the CDR3 part of the read is kept: 39 bases, read in frame from the first base. Via the germline V gene, CDR1 is SGDLS and CDR2 YYNGEE. From V the trimming removes 2 bases and from J it removes 8 bases, while the gene matches leave 6 bases of the junction unaccounted for.